Presented here are 5 T cell receptor beta chains from one specimen sequenced in a study of CD8 T cells in ankylosing spondylitis. TCRdb reanalysed the 5' RACE reads using MiXCR and keeps one entry per CDR3 protein. The profile shows about 840,000 distinct CDR3 sequences, 12% of them singletons. For these receptors, no antigen is known. Broader study findings: Characteristic of ankylosing spondylitis blood, it appeared, was a TCR beta motif comprising 7 to 9 highly homologous variants.

The sample consisted of blood, either unsorted or a sorted T cell fraction (not recorded which). The receptors derive from a male donor with ankylosing spondylitis.

The chain carries TRBV6-2 or TRBV6-3 and TRBJ2-7; no clear D gene. Trimming stripped 0 bases from V and 4 bases from J, with 10 bases between. In germline, CDR1 is MNHEY, CDR2 SVGEGT. The CDR3 is made up of 14 amino acids. CDR3 residues: CASSYSFGQYEQYF. CDR3 DNA: TGTGCCAGCAGTTACTCGTTTGGCCAGTACGAGCAGTACTTC.

Only a few counts were recorded for this clonotype. The chain has TRBV6-2 or TRBV6-3 and TRBJ1-2; D remains unclear. The CDR3 has 14 amino acids. Germline V gene data show CDR1 as MNHEY and CDR2 as SVGEGT. Between the trimmed V and J ends, which lost 5 bases and 0 bases, there was a span of 10 bases. The CDR3 here is CASSDWRANYGYTF. In DNA, the CDR3 is TGTGCCAGCAGTGACTGGAGGGCTAACTATGGCTACACCTTC.

This chain uses TRBV24-1 with TRBJ2-7, with D hard to call. Trimming shortened V by 4 bases and J by 2 bases, and 8 bases separated the two germline ends. Germline V gene lookup returns CDR1 KGHDR and CDR2 SFDVKD. The CDR3 is 13 residues long. The CDR3 sequence is CATSDADPYEQYF. The CDR3 DNA reads as TGTGCCACCAGTGACGCCGATCCCTACGAGCAGTACTTC.

This clonotype was counted between two and nine times. V and J are TRBV29-1 and TRBJ1-2; 8 bases are shared with TRBD1. CDR1 SQVTM and CDR2 ANQGSEA come from the germline V gene. This CDR3 comprises 13 residues. V lost 1 base and J lost 4; bases outside the gene matches: 2. The CDR3 region has the DNA TGCAGCGTTGAAGGGGGACAGGTCTATGGCTACACCTTC. This encodes CSVEGGQVYGYTF. The full variable domain, completed using reference TRBV29-1 and TRBJ1-2, is SAVISQKPSRDICQRGTSLTIQCQVDSQVTMMFWYRQQPGQSLTLIATANQGSEATYESGFVIDKFPISRPNLTFSTLTVSNMSPEDSSIYLCSVEGGQVYGYTFGSGTRLTVV.

Turning to this clonotype: Since a much larger clone is just one base distant, this may be a read error. This chain connects TRBV4-2 to TRBJ1-1; the D is unclear. CDR3 length: 13 residues. Deletions cut 1 base from V and 4 bases from J, with 7 bases between. In germline, CDR1 is LGHNA, CDR2 YNFKEQ. The CDR3 loop reads CASSQVRITEAFF. Written as DNA, the CDR3 is TGTGCCAGCAGCCAAGTACGGATCACTGAAGCTTTCTTT.